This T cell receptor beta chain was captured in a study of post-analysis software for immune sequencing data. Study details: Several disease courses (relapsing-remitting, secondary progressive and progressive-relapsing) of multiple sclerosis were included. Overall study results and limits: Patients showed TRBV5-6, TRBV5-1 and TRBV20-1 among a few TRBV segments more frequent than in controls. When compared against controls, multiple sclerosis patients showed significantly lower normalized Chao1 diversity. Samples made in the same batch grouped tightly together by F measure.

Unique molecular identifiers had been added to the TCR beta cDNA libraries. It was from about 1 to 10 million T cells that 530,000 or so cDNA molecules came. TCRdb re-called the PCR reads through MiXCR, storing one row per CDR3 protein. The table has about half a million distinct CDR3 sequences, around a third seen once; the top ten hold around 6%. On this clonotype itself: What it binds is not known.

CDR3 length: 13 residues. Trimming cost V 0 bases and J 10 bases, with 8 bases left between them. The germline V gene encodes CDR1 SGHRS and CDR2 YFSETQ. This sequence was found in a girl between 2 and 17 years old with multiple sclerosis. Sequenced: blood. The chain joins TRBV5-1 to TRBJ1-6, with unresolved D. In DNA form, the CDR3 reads TGCGCCAGCAGCTTGGCTCCGGAGTCACCCCTCCACTTT. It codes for CASSLAPESPLHF.